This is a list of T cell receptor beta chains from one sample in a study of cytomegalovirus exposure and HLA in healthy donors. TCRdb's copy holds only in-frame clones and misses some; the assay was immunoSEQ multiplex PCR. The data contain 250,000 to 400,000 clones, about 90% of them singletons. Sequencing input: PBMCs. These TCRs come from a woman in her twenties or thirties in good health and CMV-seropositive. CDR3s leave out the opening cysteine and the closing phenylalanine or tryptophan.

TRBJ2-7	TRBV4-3	ASSQEGRGGYEQY
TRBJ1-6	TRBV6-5	ASRSTGRARSPLH
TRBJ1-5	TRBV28	ASSQPGQGLSNQPQH
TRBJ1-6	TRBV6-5	ASSYSRENSPLH
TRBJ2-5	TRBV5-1	ASSLDGASGTQY
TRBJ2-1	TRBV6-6	ASSYAGTGVNEQF
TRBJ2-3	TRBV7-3	ASSQTPGATDTQY
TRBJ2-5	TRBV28	ASSFGRETQY
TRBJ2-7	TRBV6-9	ASSYFTDRGYEQY
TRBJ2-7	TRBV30	ALRSAGTFYEQY
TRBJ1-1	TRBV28	ASRLEHTEAF
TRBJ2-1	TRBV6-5	ASLSSYNEQF
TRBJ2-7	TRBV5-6	ASSLRTSGGAEQY
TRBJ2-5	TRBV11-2	ASRKQGDSRETQY
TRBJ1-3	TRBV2	ASSGRLGAAPGNTIY
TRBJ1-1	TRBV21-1	ASSKAWDRGLTEAF
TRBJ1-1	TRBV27	ASSLSWDPNTEAF
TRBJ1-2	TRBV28	ASSSRGGYT
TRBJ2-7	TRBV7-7	ASSITPGAYEQY
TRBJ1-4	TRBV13	ASSMTGGEDEKLF
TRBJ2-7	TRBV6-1	ASSELWESSYEQY
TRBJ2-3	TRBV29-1	SVVGGGRVGTDTQY
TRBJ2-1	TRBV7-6	ASSSSIDEQF
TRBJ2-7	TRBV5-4	ASSLLAGGFYEQY
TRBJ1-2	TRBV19	ASSLQGRSGYT
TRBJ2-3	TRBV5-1	ASSLQGARTDTQY
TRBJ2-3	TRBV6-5	ASSYSGKDTQY
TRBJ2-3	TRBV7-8	ASSLARETDTQY
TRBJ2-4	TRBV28	ASSLLSGGAANIQY
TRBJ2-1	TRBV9	ASSVGVGSYEQF
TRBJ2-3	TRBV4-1	ASSLRQGDSDTQY
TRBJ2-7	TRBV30	AWSGTSYEQY
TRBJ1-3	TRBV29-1	SVAATSGNTIY
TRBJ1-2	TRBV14	ASSQENSRNLYGYT
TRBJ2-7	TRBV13	ASSPQTGFKDYEQY
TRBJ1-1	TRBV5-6	ASSSGGSTEAF
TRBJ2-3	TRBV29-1	SVTTQTISTDTQY
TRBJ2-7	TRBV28	ASSTHGQGGFEQY
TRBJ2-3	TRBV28	ASSPRRTKRGTDTQY
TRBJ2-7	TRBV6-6	ASRPESGTGVYEQY
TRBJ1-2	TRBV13	ASSSQGDGYT
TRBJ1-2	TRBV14	ASSRQRNYGYT
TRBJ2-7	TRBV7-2	ASSLTSGRALSSYEQY
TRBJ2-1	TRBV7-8	ATREGSYNEQF
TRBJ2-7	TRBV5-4	ASSLDRASYEQY
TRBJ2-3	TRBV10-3	AIRASGGATDTQY